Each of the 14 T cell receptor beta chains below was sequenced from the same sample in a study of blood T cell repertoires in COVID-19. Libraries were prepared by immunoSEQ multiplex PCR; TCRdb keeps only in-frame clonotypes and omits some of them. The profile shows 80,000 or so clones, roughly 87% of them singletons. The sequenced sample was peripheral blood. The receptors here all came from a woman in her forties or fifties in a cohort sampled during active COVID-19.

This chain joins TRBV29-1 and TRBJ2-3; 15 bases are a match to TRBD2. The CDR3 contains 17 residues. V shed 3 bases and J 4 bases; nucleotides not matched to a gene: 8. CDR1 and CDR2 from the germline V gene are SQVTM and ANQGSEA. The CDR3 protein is CSVDGLAGGPSADTQYF. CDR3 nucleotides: TGCAGCGTTGATGGACTAGCGGGAGGGCCTTCGGCAGATACGCAGTATTTT.

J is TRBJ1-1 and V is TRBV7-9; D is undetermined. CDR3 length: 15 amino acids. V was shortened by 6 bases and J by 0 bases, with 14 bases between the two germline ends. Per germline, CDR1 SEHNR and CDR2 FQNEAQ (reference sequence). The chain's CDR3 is CASRPGSGMNTEAFF. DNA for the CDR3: TGTGCCAGCAGACCGGGGTCGGGAATGAACACTGAAGCTTTCTTT.

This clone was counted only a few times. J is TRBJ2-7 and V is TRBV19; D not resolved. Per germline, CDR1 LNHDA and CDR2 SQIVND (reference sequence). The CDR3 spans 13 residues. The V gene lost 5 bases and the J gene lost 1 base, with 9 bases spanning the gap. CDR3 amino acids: CASSSRPSYEQYF. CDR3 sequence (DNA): TGTGCCAGTAGTTCTCGTCCTTCCTACGAGCAGTACTTC.

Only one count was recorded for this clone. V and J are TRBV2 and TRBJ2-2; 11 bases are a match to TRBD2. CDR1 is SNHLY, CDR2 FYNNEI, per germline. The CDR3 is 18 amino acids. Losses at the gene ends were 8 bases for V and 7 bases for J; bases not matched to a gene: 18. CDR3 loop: CASLFEVAGGPSDGELFF. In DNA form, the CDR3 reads TGTGCCAGCTTGTTCGAAGTAGCGGGAGGGCCGAGTGACGGGGAGCTGTTTTTT. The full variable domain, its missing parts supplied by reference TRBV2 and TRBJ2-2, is EPEVTQTPSHQVTQMGQEVILRCVPISNHLYFYWYRQILGQKVEFLVSFYNNEISEKSEIFDDQFSVERPDGSNFTLKIRSTKLEDSAMYFCASLFEVAGGPSDGELFFGEGSRLTVL.

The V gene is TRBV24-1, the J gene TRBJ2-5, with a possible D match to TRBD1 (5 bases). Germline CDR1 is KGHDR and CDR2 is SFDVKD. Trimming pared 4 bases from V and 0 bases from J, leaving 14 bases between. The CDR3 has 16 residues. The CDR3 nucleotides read TGTGCCACCAGTGACCCTCGACAGTCTAACCAAGAGACCCAGTACTTC. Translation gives CATSDPRQSNQETQYF.

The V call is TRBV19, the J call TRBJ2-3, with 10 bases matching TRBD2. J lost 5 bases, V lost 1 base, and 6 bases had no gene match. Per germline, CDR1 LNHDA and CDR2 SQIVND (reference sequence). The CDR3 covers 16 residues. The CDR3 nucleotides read TGTGCCAGTAGTATAGGAGGAGCGGGAGGGCAAGATACGCAGTATTTT. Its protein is CASSIGGAGGQDTQYF.

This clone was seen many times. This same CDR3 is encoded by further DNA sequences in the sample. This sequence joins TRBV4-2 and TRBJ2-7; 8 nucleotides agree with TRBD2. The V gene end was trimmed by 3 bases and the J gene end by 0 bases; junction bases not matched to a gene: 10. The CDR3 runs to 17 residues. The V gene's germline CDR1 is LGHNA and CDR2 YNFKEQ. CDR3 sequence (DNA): TGTGCCAGCAGCCACATAGGAACTAGCGGAAGCTCCTACGAGCAGTACTTC. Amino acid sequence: CASSHIGTSGSSYEQYF.

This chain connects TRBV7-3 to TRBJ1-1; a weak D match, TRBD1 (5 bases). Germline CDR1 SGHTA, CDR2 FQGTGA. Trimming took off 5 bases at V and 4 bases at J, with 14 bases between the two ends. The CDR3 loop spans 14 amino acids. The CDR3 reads CASSAGGSRTEAFF. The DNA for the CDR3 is TGTGCCAGCAGCGCGGGGGGGAGTCGCACTGAAGCTTTCTTT.

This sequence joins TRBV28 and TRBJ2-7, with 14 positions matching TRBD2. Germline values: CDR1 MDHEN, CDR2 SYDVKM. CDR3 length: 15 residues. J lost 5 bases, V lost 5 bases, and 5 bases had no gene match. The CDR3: CASSRLAGGPNEQYF. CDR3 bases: TGTGCCAGCAGTAGACTAGCGGGAGGGCCCAACGAGCAGTACTTC.

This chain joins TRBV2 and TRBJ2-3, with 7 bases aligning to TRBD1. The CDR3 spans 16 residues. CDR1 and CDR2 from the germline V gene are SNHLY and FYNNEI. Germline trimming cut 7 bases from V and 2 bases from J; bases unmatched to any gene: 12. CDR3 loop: CASTGDPGTVTDTQYF. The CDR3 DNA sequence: TGTGCCAGCACCGGAGATCCCGGGACAGTCACAGATACGCAGTATTTT.

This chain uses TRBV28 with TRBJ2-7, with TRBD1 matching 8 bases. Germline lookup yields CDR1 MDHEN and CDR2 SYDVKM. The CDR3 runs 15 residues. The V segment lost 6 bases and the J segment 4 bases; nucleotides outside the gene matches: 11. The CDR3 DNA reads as TGTGCCAGCAGCCTCGGGACAGGAGCTTTTTACGAGCAGTACTTC. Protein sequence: CASSLGTGAFYEQYF. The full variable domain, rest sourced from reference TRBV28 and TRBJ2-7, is DVKVTQSSRYLVKRTGEKVFLECVQDMDHENMFWYRQDPGLGLRLIYFSYDVKMKEKGDIPEGYSVSREKKERFSLILESASTNQTSMYLCASSLGTGAFYEQYFGPGTRLTVT.

CDR3 region: CASSPGLTRDTEAFF. The CDR3 nucleotides are TGTGCCAGCTCACCGGGCCTGACCCGCGACACTGAAGCTTTCTTT. The gene calls are TRBV18 and TRBJ1-1; D unresolved. Germline values: CDR1 KGHSH, CDR2 LQKENI. V lost 3 bases and J lost 3, with 14 bases in between. CDR3 length equals 15 residues.

The CDR3 nucleotides read TGTGCCAGCAGCTTGGACCCTACCTACGAGCAGTACTTC. It is translated as CASSLDPTYEQYF. The chain links TRBV5-5 to TRBJ2-7; D unresolved. The CDR3 covers 13 residues. Germline CDR1 SGHKS, CDR2 YYEKEE (reference sequence). Trimming removed 0 bases at V and 2 bases at J, with 6 bases between.

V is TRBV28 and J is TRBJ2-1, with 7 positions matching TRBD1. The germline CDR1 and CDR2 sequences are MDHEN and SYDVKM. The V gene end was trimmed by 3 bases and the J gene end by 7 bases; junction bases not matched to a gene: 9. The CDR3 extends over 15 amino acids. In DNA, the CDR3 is TGTGCCAGCAGTTTGCTCGCAGGACAGGCGAATGAGCAGTTCTTC. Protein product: CASSLLAGQANEQFF.